This TCR beta chain was found in a study of blood T cell repertoires in COVID-19. V was trimmed by 7 bases and J by 0 bases, leaving 16 bases between them. Germline lookup yields CDR1 MNHEY and CDR2 SVGEGT. The CDR3 consists of 15 residues. Some clones are missing from TCRdb's copy, which holds only in-frame ones; the method was immunoSEQ multiplex PCR. The sample lists a few hundred thousand clones; more than 85% were seen once. Sequencing used peripheral blood. The sequence came from a woman aged 70-85 years with active or convalescent COVID-19. The rearrangement uses TRBV6-2 or TRBV6-3 and TRBJ2-7; the D gene is possibly TRBD2 (6 bases). CDR3: CASTPGTVSSYEQYF. Written as DNA, the CDR3 is TGTGCCAGCACCCCTGGGACTGTCAGCTCCTACGAGCAGTACTTC.